This T cell receptor (beta chain) was profiled in a study of neoadjuvant anti-PD-1 for oral cavity cancer. Between the trimmed V and J ends, which lost 5 bases and 4 bases, there was a span of 11 bases. The CDR3 runs to 14 residues. Germline-derived CDR1 and CDR2 are SGHAT and FQDESV (reference sequence). Six replicates per PBMC sample, mostly from approximately 0.45 ug of genomic DNA. Sequencing was performed with immunoSEQ multiplex PCR; in TCRdb, only in-frame clones are kept and a portion is missing. Counted here are 12,000 or so clones, 65% to 75% occurring once; the ten biggest clones make up 2% to 2.5%. Only a few counts were recorded for this clone. What it binds is not known. Study results and limitations: Post-nivolumab, blood T cell clonality was significantly elevated in non-responders.

Noted time point: after neoadjuvant nivolumab, at surgical resection. This TCR was recovered from a person aged 40 to 85 with oral cavity squamous cell carcinoma. V gene TRBV11-1 combines with J gene TRBJ1-4, with D maybe TRBD1 (6 bases). The sequences come from PBMCs, collected after nivolumab (anti-PD-1) treatment. CDR3 coding DNA: TGTGCCAGCAGCCTTCGGACAGATAATGAAAAACTGTTTTTT. Encoded protein: CASSLRTDNEKLFF.